This T cell receptor (beta chain) was found in a study of cytomegalovirus exposure and HLA in healthy donors. Turning to the study itself: Previous work identified roughly 110 million unique TCR beta sequences from around 180 million T cells.

This clone occurred a few times. Its antigen remains unidentified. The V and J ends lost 7 bases and 2 bases, in that order; junction bases with no gene match: 6. Germline loops: CDR1 LGHNA, CDR2 YNFKEQ. The length of the CDR3 is 14 residues. 60 Vbeta and 13 Jbeta primers were used in PCR. TCRdb's table, derived via immunoSEQ multiplex PCR, lists solely in-frame clones and lacks some. The data hold approximately 160,000 clones, with 60% to 85% observed a single time. Study results and limitations: TCR beta sequences reportedly predicted most subjects' HLA-A and HLA-B alleles accurately.

The sequencing sample was made of PBMCs. This rearrangement joins TRBV4-2 to TRBJ2-3, with 7 bases fitting TRBD2. This receptor was taken from a woman aged 45-59 years in good health and CMV-seropositive. As DNA, the CDR3 is TGTGCCAGCACCGAAGCGGGGATCACAGATACGCAGTATTTT. This sequence encodes CASTEAGITDTQYF.